One TCR beta chain is described in this entry. Its antigen remains unidentified. The donors were in the approximately 130-subject validation cohort; that cohort was separate from the roughly 730-subject first cohort. Only in-frame clones appear in the TCRdb table, and some are missing; sequencing was by immunoSEQ multiplex PCR. Here the sample spans around 160,000 clones, over 80% being singletons. CDR3 length: 13 amino acids. Germline-derived CDR1 and CDR2 are MNHEY and SMNVEV (reference sequence). V was clipped by 3 bases and J by 4 bases, with 10 bases between them. This sample is drawn from a study of cytomegalovirus exposure and HLA in healthy donors. Study at large: The 95 to 150 validation repertoires, a later analysis reported, used the same platform as the approximately 650 first-cohort repertoires.

Findings of the study overall: Reports described diagnosis of cytomegalovirus status by the classifier as highly specific and sensitive. Testing in vitro showed a few CMV-associated chains specific for CMV antigens.

The gene calls are TRBV27 and TRBJ2-7; maybe TRBD2 (5 bases). The sequenced sample consisted of PBMCs. The receptor was isolated from a man aged 25 to 45 in good health and CMV-seropositive. This CDR3 is CASSFSGKYEQYF. For the CDR3, the DNA is TGTGCCAGCAGTTTCTCCGGGAAATACGAGCAGTACTTC.